This entry concerns a single T cell receptor beta chain. Its antigen is unidentified. The primer mix had 60 Vbeta and 13 Jbeta primers. TCRdb keeps only in-frame clones here, not all; method: immunoSEQ multiplex PCR. This sample yields about 200,000 clones, of which around 84% are seen a single time; roughly 3.6% belongs to the top ten. This entry belongs to a study of cytomegalovirus exposure and HLA in healthy donors. Study-wide results and limits: Versus the roughly 700-donor mean, an Asian-associated ancestry cluster reportedly showed fewer N-insertions in a later analysis.

V was clipped by 3 bases and J by 3 bases; unmatched bases: 23. The CDR3 has 21 amino acids. Germline values: CDR1 MDHEN, CDR2 SYDVKM. This receptor was taken from a man aged 40-49 years in good health and CMV-seropositive. The sequencing input was PBMCs. V is TRBV28 and J is TRBJ2-5, with 9 bases matching TRBD2. The CDR3 loop reads CASSFYGSGGDLAGTEETQYF. The CDR3 nucleotides are TGTGCCAGCAGTTTTTACGGTTCGGGGGGCGATCTAGCGGGAACCGAAGAGACCCAGTACTTC.